The present entry profiles one T cell receptor beta chain with its context. Ten or more counts support this clonotype. Its antigen is still unknown. Within one base of it there is no much larger clone, and no base qualities were kept. These data belong to a study of identical twins (TCRdb year 2016). About the study as a whole: To test whether fetal clonotypes persist, the study used deep sequencing on TCR alpha and beta repertoires from monozygotic twins, unrelated adults of various ages, and cord blood. To rule out contamination, replicate twin experiments were performed at different times with different library preparation protocols. On the study overall, not on this receptor specifically: The excess sharing between twins in beta out-of-frame sequences was weaker because fewer shared sequences reduced the signal-to-noise ratio. Zero-insertion analyses could be partly confounded by invariant T cells such as MAIT and iNKT, although diverse VJ usage argued against such confounding for most clonotypes. In monozygotic twins, out-of-frame TCR alpha sharing was systematically underestimated by recombination models, although the models agreed with sharing between unrelated individuals. Compared with coincidental sharing between unrelated individuals, out-of-frame TCR alpha sequences shared between twins showed an excess of sequences with low generation probability. Because the same donors could not be followed over many years, the conclusions depended on cross-sectional statistical analysis. Abundant cord blood beta clonotypes carried fewer insertions; young adult naive repertoires showed a weaker similar trend, while memory repertoires showed none.

Libraries were built with 5' RACE. Instrument used: Illumina HiSeq 2000. Template switching added a universal primer binding site, and the final cDNA carried a unique molecular identifier that allowed TCR cDNA molecules to be counted accurately. Specific primers in the conserved constant-segment region were used to synthesize first-strand cDNA for the TCR alpha and beta chains. To control for contamination, every cDNA library was double barcoded, receiving both a SMART-Mk sample barcode and Illumina barcodes. Two successive PCR steps introduced TruSeq adapter sequences along with Illumina sample barcodes. TCR alpha and beta cDNA libraries were sequenced on the Illumina HiSeq platform with custom primers. The paper's processing steps were these. MiGEC was used to process raw reads and extract unique molecular identifiers, and MiXCR was used to find CDR3 positions. For each individual, recombination models were inferred using an EM algorithm with the repgenHMM and IGoR tools. Shared clonotype analysis was performed with the tcR package in R, normalizing sharing by the product of cloneset sizes. Out-of-frame nonproductive sequences were analyzed to study raw recombination free of thymic and clonal selection effects. TCRdb ran its own pipeline on the public reads, namely fastp trimming at Q25 and MiXCR clone calling, and kept in-frame beta chains. Rows are unified per CDR3 protein, each entry keeping the most common DNA and genes. It is TCRdb's table, rather than the study itself, that gives the V and J calls and clone size. This sample lists about 730,000 distinct CDR3 sequences; about 20% were detected once. The ten largest clones represent 4% to 4.5% of the sample.

From a lookup of the germline V gene, CDR1 and CDR2 are SGHRS and YFSETQ. V is cut by 1 base and J by 11 bases, and the space between the germline ends is 18 bases. Measured from the cysteine to the phenylalanine, the CDR3 is 14 residues long. This entry keeps only the CDR3 DNA: 42 bases, framed from base 1. All donors were healthy Caucasians. Three pairs of female monozygotic twins, all aged 18 to 29 years, were included in the twin cohort. Peripheral blood mononuclear cells were the source from which RNA for the TCR libraries was isolated. The sample was also reused in another study, on T cells expressing NK-cell markers. Taken from the second paper: TCR beta-chain repertoires were profiled in sorted CD3+CD56+NKG2C+, CD3+CD56+NKG2C- and CD3+CD56-NKG2C+ T-cell subsets from eight donors. Seven of the eight sequenced donors were HCMV-seropositive and one was HCMV-seronegative. In several experiments an anti-gammadeltaTCR antibody was added to restrict sorting to alphabetaTCR-expressing T cells. In six donors, the dominant CD3+CD56+NKG2C+ clonotypes ranked among the top 10 CD8+ clonotypes, making up 1.0-7.0% of CD8+ T cells. Those dominant clonotypes were again the most abundant among CD3+CD56-NKG2C+ cells in several donors, at 28.3-60.1%. It remained unclear whether the expanded NKG2C-expressing T cell clones were specific for HCMV antigens. The study sequenced eight donors, all healthy volunteers chosen at random: three men and five women. A commercial ELISA kit detecting HCMV-specific IgG in serum was used to determine HCMV serostatus. For over five donors, bulk peripheral blood T-cell repertoires were also sequenced from unsorted PBMC. Reads were demultiplexed and grouped by UMI with MIGEC, and clonotypes were assembled and quantified with MiTCR. Only TCR cDNA sequences supported by at least two reads were kept to exclude erroneous sequences. Downstream repertoire analysis used the tcR package, and clonotypes were matched across fractions by CDR3 nucleotide sequence plus V segment. VDJmatch was used to annotate antigen specificity against VDJdb, with one amino acid substitution allowed in CDR3.

The sample was PBMCs. The TCR originated in a woman aged 18-29 years in good health. Rearrangement joined TRBV5-1 to TRBJ1-1; the D gene is perhaps TRBD1, from 5 matching bases. The CDR3 region reads CASSLTVPKEGAFF. The DNA reads as follows: TGCGCCAGCAGCTTGACAGTCCCGAAGGAGGGGGCTTTCTTT.